Detailed here is one TCR beta chain. Assay: immunoSEQ multiplex PCR; the TCRdb copy retains only in-frame clones and omits some. In the table there are about 44,000 clones, almost 97% of which are singletons. The entry originates in a study of technical replicates of blood from a handful of donors. Germline-derived CDR1 and CDR2 are ENHRY and SYGVKD. V shed 4 bases and J 1 base; nucleotides not matched to a gene: 0. The CDR3 spans 13 residues. The sample comprised T cells isolated from PBMCs. The clonotype was recovered from a human donor in good health. The rearrangement joins TRBV10-3 to TRBJ1-1; 7 bases are a match to TRBD1. The chain's CDR3 is CAISGDRNTEAFF. CDR3 DNA sequence: TGTGCCATCAGTGGGGACAGGAACACTGAAGCTTTCTTT.